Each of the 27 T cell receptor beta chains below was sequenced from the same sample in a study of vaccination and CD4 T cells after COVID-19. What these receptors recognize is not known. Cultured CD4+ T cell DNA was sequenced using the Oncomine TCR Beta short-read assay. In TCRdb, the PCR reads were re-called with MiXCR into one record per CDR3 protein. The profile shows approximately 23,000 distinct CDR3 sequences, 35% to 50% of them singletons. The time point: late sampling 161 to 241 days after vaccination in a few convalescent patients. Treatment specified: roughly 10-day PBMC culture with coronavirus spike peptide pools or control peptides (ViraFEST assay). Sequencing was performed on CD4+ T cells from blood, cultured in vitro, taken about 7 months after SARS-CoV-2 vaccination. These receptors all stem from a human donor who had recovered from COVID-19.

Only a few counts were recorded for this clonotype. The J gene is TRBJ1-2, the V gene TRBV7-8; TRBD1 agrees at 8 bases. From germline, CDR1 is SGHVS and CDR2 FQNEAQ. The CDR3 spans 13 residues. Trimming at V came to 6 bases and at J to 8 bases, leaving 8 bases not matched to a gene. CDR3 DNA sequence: TGTGCCAGCAGTTTCAACAGGGGGAGCGGCTACACCTTC. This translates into CASSFNRGSGYTF.

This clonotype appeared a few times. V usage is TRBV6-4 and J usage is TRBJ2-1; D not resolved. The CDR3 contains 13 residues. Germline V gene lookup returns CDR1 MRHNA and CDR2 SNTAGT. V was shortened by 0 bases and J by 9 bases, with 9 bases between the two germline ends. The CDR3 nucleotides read TGTGCCAGCAGTGACTCGTTTGAGGCTGAGCAGTTCTTC. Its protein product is CASSDSFEAEQFF.

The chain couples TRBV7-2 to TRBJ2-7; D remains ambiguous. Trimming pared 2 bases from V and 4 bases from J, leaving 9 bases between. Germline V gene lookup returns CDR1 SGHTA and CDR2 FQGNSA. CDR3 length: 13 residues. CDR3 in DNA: TGTGCCAGCAGCTTACCGGCAAGGTACGAGCAGTACTTC. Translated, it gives CASSLPARYEQYF.

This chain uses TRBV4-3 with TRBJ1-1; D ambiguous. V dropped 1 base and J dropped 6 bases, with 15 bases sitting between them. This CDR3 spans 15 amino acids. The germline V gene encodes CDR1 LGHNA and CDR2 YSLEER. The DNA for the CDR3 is TGCGCCAGCAGCCAAGGTTGGGCACAAGACCCTGAAGCTTTCTTT. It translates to CASSQGWAQDPEAFF.

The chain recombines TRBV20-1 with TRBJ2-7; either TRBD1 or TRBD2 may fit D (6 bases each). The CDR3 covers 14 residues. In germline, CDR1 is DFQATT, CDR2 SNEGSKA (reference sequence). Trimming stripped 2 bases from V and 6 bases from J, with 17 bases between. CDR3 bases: TGCAGTGCTAGATTCGTCCGGGGGCCGGGCGAGCAGTACTTC. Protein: CSARFVRGPGEQYF.

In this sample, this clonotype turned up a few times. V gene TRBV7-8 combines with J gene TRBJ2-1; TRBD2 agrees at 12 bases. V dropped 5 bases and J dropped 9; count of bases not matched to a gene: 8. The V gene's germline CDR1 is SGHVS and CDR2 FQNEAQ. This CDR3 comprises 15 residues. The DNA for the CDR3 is TGTGCCAGCAGCCCTAGCGGGAGGGCCCGCGGTGAGCAGTTCTTC. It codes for CASSPSGRARGEQFF.

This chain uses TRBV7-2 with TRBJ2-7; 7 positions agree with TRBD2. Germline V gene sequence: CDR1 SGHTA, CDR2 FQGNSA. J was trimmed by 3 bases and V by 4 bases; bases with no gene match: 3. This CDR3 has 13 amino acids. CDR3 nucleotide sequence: TGTGCCAGCAGCTCCGGACTAGTCTACGAGCAGTACTTC. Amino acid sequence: CASSSGLVYEQYF.

Here the CDR3 DNA reads TGTGCCAGCAGCATGCACGGCGGGGCCAGCAATCAGCCCCAGCATTTT. As protein: CASSMHGGASNQPQHF. The chain is built from TRBV11-2 and TRBJ1-5, with D perhaps TRBD1 (5 bases). V gave up 5 bases and J gave up 1 base, with 15 bases separating them. This CDR3 contains 16 residues. Germline V gene data show CDR1 as SGHAT and CDR2 as FQNNGV.

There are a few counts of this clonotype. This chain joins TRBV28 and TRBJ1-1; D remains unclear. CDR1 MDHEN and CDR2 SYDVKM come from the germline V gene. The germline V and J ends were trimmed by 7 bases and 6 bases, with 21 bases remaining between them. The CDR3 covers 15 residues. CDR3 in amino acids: CASTLSGGGGAEAFF. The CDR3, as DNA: TGTGCCAGCACCCTAAGTGGTGGAGGCGGGGCTGAAGCTTTCTTT.

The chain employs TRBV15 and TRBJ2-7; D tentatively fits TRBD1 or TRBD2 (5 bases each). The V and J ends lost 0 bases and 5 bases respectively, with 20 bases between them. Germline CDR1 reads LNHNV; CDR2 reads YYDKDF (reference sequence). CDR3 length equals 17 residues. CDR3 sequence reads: CATSRDKVPGRYHEQYF. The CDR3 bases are TGTGCCACCAGCAGAGACAAAGTCCCGGGACGTTACCACGAGCAGTACTTC.

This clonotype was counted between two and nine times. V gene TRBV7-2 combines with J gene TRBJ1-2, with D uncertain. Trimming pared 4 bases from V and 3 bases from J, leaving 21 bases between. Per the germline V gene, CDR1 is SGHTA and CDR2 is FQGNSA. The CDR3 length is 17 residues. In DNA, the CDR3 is TGTGCCAGCAGCTCACAAGGATACAGCCATCTAGACTATGGCTACACCTTC. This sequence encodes CASSSQGYSHLDYGYTF. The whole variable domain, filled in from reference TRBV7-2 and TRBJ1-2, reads GAGVSQSPSNKVTEKGKDVELRCDPISGHTALYWYRQSLGQGLEFLIYFQGNSAPDKSGLPSDRFSAERTGGSVSTLTIQRTQQEDSAVYLCASSSQGYSHLDYGYTFGSGTRLTVV.

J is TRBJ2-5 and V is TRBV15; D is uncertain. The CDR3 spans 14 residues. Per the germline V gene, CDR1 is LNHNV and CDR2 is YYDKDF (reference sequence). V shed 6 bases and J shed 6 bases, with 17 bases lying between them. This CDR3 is CATRREVAQQTQYF. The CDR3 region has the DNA TGTGCCACCAGGCGAGAGGTGGCACAGCAGACCCAGTACTTC.

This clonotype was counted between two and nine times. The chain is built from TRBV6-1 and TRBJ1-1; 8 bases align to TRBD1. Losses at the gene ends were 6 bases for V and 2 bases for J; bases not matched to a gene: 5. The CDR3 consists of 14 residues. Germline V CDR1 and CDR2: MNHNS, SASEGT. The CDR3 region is CASRGQALNTEAFF. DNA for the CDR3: TGTGCCAGCAGGGGACAGGCGCTAAACACTGAAGCTTTCTTT.

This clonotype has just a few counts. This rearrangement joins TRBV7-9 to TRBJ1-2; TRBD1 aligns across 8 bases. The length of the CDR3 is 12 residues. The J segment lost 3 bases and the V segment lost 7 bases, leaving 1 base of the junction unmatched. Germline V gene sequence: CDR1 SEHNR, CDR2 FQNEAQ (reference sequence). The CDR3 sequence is CASTDRDYGYTF. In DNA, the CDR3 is TGTGCCAGCACGGACAGGGACTATGGCTACACCTTC.

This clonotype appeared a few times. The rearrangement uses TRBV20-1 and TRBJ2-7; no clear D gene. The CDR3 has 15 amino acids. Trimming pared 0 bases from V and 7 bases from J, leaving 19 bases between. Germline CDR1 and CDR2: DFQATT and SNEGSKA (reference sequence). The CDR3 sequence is CSARDSRVQLYEQYF. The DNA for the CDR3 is TGCAGTGCTAGAGATAGCCGTGTACAGCTTTATGAGCAGTACTTC.

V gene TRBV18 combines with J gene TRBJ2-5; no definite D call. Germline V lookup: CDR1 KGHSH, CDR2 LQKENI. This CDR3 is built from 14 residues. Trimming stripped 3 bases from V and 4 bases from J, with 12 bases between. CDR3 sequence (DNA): TGTGCCAGCTCACCGGGCCAATATGGAGAGACCCAGTACTTC. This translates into CASSPGQYGETQYF.

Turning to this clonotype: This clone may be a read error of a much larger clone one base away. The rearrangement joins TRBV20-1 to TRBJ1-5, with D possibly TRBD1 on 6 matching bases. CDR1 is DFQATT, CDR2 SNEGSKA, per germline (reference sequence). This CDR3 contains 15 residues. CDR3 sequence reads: CSATREQGSSQSQHF. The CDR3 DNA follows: TGCAGTGCTACCCGGGAGCAGGGGAGTAGTCAGTCCCAGCATTTT.

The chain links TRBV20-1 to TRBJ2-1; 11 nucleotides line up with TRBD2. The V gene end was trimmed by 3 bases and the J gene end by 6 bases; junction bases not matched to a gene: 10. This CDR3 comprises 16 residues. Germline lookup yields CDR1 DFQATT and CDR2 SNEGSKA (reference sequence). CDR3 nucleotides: TGCAGTGCTAGCGACCTGTTACTAGCGGGAGTCAATGAGCAGTTCTTC. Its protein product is CSASDLLLAGVNEQFF.

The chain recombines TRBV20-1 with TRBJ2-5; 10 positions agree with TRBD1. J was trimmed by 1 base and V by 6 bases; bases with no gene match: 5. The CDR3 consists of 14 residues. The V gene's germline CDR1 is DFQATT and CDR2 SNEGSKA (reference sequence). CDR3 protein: CSADRGQLQETQYF. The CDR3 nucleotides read TGCAGTGCCGACAGGGGGCAACTCCAAGAGACCCAGTACTTC.

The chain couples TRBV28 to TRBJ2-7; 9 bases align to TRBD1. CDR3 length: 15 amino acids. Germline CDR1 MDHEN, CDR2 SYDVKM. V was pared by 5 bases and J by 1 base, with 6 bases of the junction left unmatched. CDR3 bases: TGTGCCAGCAGTACCCTGACAGGGGGGTCCTACGAGCAGTACTTC. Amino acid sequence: CASSTLTGGSYEQYF.

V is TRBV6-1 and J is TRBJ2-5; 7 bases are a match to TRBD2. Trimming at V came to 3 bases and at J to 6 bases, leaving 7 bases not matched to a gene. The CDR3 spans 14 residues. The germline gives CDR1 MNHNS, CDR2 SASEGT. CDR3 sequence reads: CASSDMGGRKTQYF. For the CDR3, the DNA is TGTGCCAGCAGTGATATGGGCGGGAGAAAGACCCAGTACTTC.

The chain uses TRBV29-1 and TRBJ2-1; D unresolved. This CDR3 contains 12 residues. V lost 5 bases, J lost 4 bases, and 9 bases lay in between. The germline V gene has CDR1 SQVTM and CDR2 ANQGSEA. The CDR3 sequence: CSVRLDYNEQFF. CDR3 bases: TGCAGCGTTCGACTCGATTACAATGAGCAGTTCTTC.

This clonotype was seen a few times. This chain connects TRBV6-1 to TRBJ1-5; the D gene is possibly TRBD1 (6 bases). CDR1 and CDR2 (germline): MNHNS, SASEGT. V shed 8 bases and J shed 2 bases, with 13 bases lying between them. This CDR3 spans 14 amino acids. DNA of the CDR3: TGTGCCAGCGCCGAATACAGGGGCAATCAGCCCCAGCATTTT. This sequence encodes CASAEYRGNQPQHF.

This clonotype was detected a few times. CDR3 protein: CSARGRGGRRETQYF. Written as DNA, the CDR3 is TGCAGTGCTAGGGGGCGCGGGGGACGGAGAGAGACCCAGTACTTC. This rearrangement joins TRBV20-1 to TRBJ2-5; 7 nucleotides line up with TRBD2. Losses at the gene ends were 3 bases for V and 4 bases for J; bases not matched to a gene: 11. The CDR3 length is 15 residues. From germline, CDR1 is DFQATT and CDR2 SNEGSKA (reference sequence).

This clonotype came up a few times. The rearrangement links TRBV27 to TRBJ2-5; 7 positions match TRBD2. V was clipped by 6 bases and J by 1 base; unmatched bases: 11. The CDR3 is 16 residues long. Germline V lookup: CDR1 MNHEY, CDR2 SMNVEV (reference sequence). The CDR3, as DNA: TGTGCCAGCAGGGAAAGGGCGGGAGTGGGCCAAGAGACCCAGTACTTC. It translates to CASRERAGVGQETQYF.

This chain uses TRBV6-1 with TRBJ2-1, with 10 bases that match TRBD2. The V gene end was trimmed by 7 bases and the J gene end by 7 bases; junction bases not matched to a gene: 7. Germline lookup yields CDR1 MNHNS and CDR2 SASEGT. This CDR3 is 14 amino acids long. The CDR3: CASTLLAGVNEQFF. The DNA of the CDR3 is TGTGCCAGCACCCTGCTAGCGGGAGTTAATGAGCAGTTCTTC.

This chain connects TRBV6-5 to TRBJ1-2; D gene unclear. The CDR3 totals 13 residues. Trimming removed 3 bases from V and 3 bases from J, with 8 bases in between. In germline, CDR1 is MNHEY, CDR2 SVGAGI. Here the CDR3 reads CASSYKGYYGYTF. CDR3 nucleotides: TGTGCCAGCAGTTATAAAGGGTACTATGGCTACACCTTC.